The table lists the clone carrying this T cell receptor (beta chain) with a few counts. Its antigen is undetermined. These data come from a study of T-cell reconstitution after alpha-beta-depleted transplantation in children. Study-level findings and limits: Alpha-beta T cells about two months after transplant reportedly derived from several hundred expanded graft clones. Newly made T cells mostly supplied T-cell counts and diversity one year after transplant. Surviving recipient T cells and intrathymic progenitors accounted for some patients' high TCRbeta diversity at day 60.

Unique molecular identifiers featured in how the TCRbeta library was prepared. TCRdb itself ran the PCR reads through MiXCR, one entry per CDR3 protein. This sample has some 200,000 distinct CDR3 sequences, with approximately 7% found just once. The V gene's germline CDR1 is SQVTM and CDR2 ANQGSEA. The V end lost 8 bases, the J end lost 8 bases, and 9 bases lay between the germline ends. This CDR3 comprises 9 residues. The TCR comes from a boy aged 2 to 10 with acute lymphoblastic leukemia, due to receive a stem cell transplant. This sample comprised PBMCs, obtained before TCRalphabeta/CD19-depleted stem cell transplant. The chain is built from TRBV29-1 and TRBJ1-2; no definite D call. The DNA of the CDR3 is TGCAGCTACCCGGAGGGCTACACCTTC. It is translated as CSYPEGYTF.